These 20 T cell receptor beta chains originate from one sample sequenced in a study of shared clonotypes between healthy human individuals. TCRdb keeps only in-frame clones here, not all; method: immunoSEQ multiplex PCR. Of 1 million to 1.2 million clones listed, 70% to 80% are singletons. The sample comprised memory CD4+ T cells from PBMCs. Subset in this sample: CD45RA-negative fraction. Every receptor here comes from a man younger than 35 in good health. Some clones in this sample may be carry-over from other donors' samples.

This clone was recorded a few times. The V and J genes are TRBV28 and TRBJ2-4; no firm D call. The germline V gene has CDR1 MDHEN and CDR2 SYDVKM. The V end was cut by 5 bases, the J end by 4 bases, with 24 bases between. The CDR3 covers 18 residues. The CDR3 spells CASSLWQPVSLNKNIQYF. In DNA form, the CDR3 reads TGTGCCAGCAGTCTGTGGCAGCCAGTCTCGCTAAATAAAAACATTCAGTACTTC.

This clone has just a few counts. The chain is built from TRBV28 and TRBJ1-2; 9 bases map to TRBD1. The CDR3 is 11 amino acids. V dropped 8 bases and J dropped 6; count of bases not matched to a gene: 1. Germline V gene data show CDR1 as MDHEN and CDR2 as SYDVKM. The CDR3 sequence: CASGTGNGYTF. CDR3 DNA: TGTGCCAGCGGGACAGGGAATGGCTACACCTTC.

This clone turned up a few times. The chain links TRBV6-5 to TRBJ1-1; 8 bases map to TRBD1. Germline CDR1 reads MNHEY; CDR2 reads SVGAGI. The CDR3 has 15 amino acids. Trimming at V came to 2 bases and at J to 4 bases, leaving 6 bases not matched to a gene. CDR3 in DNA: TGTGCCAGCAGTTACGGGGGAACAGGGGGCACTGAAGCTTTCTTT. Its translation: CASSYGGTGGTEAFF.

This clone appeared a few times. The V gene is TRBV28, the J gene TRBJ1-1; TRBD1 is a possible D gene (5 bases). The germline V and J ends were trimmed by 7 bases and 4 bases, with 16 bases remaining between them. CDR1 and CDR2 (germline): MDHEN, SYDVKM. The CDR3 contains 14 residues. CDR3 sequence reads: CASMDNGGVTEAFF. DNA for the CDR3: TGTGCCAGCATGGACAATGGGGGTGTCACTGAAGCTTTCTTT.

This chain uses TRBV6-5 with TRBJ2-5; D may be TRBD2 (6 bases). V was clipped by 6 bases and J by 4 bases, with 9 bases between them. CDR1 is MNHEY and CDR2 is SVGAGI in the germline V gene. CDR3 length: 12 residues. Here the CDR3 reads CASSPGGETQYF. CDR3 in DNA: TGTGCCAGCAGCCCCGGGGGAGAGACCCAGTACTTC.

The chain employs TRBV7-2 and TRBJ2-7, with a possible D match to TRBD2 (6 bases). The CDR3 is 14 amino acids. V dropped 4 bases and J dropped 9 bases, with 19 bases sitting between them. Germline-derived CDR1 and CDR2 are SGHTA and FQGNSA. CDR3 protein: CASSSLVGGSGQYF. CDR3 coding DNA: TGTGCCAGCAGCTCCCTGGTAGGAGGGAGCGGGCAGTACTTC.

The J gene is TRBJ1-1, the V gene TRBV5-1, with a tentative D call TRBD1 (5 bases). CDR3 length: 13 amino acids. Trimming shortened V by 4 bases and J by 3 bases, and 10 bases separated the two germline ends. Germline V CDR1 and CDR2: SGHRS, YFSETQ. The CDR3 loop is CASSHDSHTEAFF. DNA for the CDR3: TGCGCCAGCAGCCACGACAGCCACACTGAAGCTTTCTTT.

The V call is TRBV7-2, the J call TRBJ1-3; TRBD1 might be the D (6 bases). This CDR3 spans 15 amino acids. The germline CDR1 and CDR2 sequences are SGHTA and FQGNSA. Trimming took off 1 base at V and 0 bases at J, with 7 bases between the two ends. CDR3 DNA sequence: TGTGCCAGCAGCTTAGGGACAGACTCTGGAAACACCATATATTTT. Protein sequence: CASSLGTDSGNTIYF.

This sequence joins TRBV7-9 and TRBJ2-7, with 7 nucleotides matching TRBD2. The V gene end was trimmed by 5 bases and the J gene end by 4 bases; junction bases not matched to a gene: 8. The CDR3 contains 14 residues. Germline CDR1 is SEHNR and CDR2 is FQNEAQ (reference sequence). CDR3 sequence: CASSPSGKGYEQYF. CDR3 bases: TGTGCCAGCAGCCCCAGCGGGAAAGGGTACGAGCAGTACTTC.

For this clone: This CDR3 is also generated by other DNA sequences in the sample. The genes are TRBV5-1 and TRBJ2-3; D is perhaps TRBD1 (5 bases). The germline gives CDR1 SGHRS, CDR2 YFSETQ. V dropped 0 bases and J dropped 3 bases, with 5 bases sitting between them. The CDR3 spans 13 residues. The CDR3 DNA reads TGCGCCAGCAGCTTGGGACAGACAGATACGCAGTATTTT. Translation gives CASSLGQTDTQYF.

This clone was counted once. In the same sample, other DNA sequences code for this CDR3. The chain uses TRBV5-1 and TRBJ2-5; D ambiguous. V was shortened by 4 bases and J by 5 bases, with 6 bases between the two germline ends. Per the germline V gene, CDR1 is SGHRS and CDR2 is YFSETQ. The CDR3 is 11 amino acids. The CDR3 spells CASSVGETQYF. In nucleotides, the CDR3 is TGCGCCAGCAGCGTCGGGGAGACCCAGTACTTC.

This clone occurred once. A much bigger clone sits one base away, suggesting this may be a read error. This chain joins TRBV28 and TRBJ1-5; no clear D. The germline V gene has CDR1 MDHEN and CDR2 SYDVKM. The CDR3 is 15 amino acids. Deletions cut 6 bases from V and 11 bases from J, with 23 bases between. CDR3 DNA sequence: TGTGCCAGCAGATCTAGGGAGAGGATGTTATCCGCCCAGCATTTT. It specifies CASRSRERMLSAQHF.

This chain connects TRBV15 to TRBJ2-7; 11 bases map to TRBD1. V lost 4 bases to trimming and J lost 5 bases; unmatched junction nucleotides: 13. Looked up from germline, CDR1 is LNHNV and CDR2 is YYDKDF (reference sequence). This CDR3 is built from 17 residues. The CDR3 DNA sequence: TGTGCCACCAGCACCCTAGGCAGTGGACAGGGGGCCAACGAGCAGTACTTC. It yields the protein CATSTLGSGQGANEQYF.

As to this clone: This may come from a read error, since a much larger clone is one base off. The chain has TRBV4-1 and TRBJ2-7; D call uncertain. This CDR3 is 17 amino acids long. V gave up 1 base and J gave up 3 bases, with 19 bases separating them. In germline, CDR1 is MGHRA, CDR2 YSYEKL. The CDR3 reads CASSQGGLVGSRYEQYF. The CDR3 nucleotides are TGCGCCAGCAGCCAAGGTGGCCTAGTGGGATCTCGCTACGAGCAGTACTTC.

This clone has only a few counts. J is TRBJ2-7 and V is TRBV7-8, with D perhaps matching TRBD2 (5 bases). CDR3 length: 16 residues. The V and J ends lost 0 bases and 2 bases respectively, with 14 bases between them. Germline-derived CDR1 and CDR2 are SGHVS and FQNEAQ. The CDR3 sequence is CASSLAGRTDPYEQYF. DNA for the CDR3: TGTGCCAGCAGCTTAGCCGGCAGGACTGACCCCTACGAGCAGTACTTC.

The chain uses TRBV28 and TRBJ2-7; 8 bases match TRBD1. CDR1 is MDHEN and CDR2 is SYDVKM in the germline V gene. The CDR3 has 12 amino acids. V lost 10 bases to trimming and J lost 2 bases; unmatched junction nucleotides: 4. CDR3 in DNA: TGTGCCACCGCGGACAGGGCCTACGAGCAGTACTTC. Translated: CATADRAYEQYF.

This chain connects TRBV11-3 to TRBJ2-7, with D possibly TRBD1 on 6 matching bases. The germline V and J ends were trimmed by 1 base and 6 bases, with 13 bases remaining between them. Germline V gene lookup returns CDR1 SGHNT and CDR2 YENEEA. CDR3 length equals 14 residues. Written as DNA, the CDR3 is TGTGCCAGCAGCTTAGGGCAGGGGCGGGCCGAGCAGTACTTC. Encoded protein: CASSLGQGRAEQYF.

The rearrangement joins TRBV10-3 to TRBJ2-1, with 12 bases fitting TRBD1. Unmatched junction bases numbered 7, after V lost 6 bases and J lost 1 base. Germline V gene sequence: CDR1 ENHRY, CDR2 SYGVKD. This CDR3 contains 17 residues. The CDR3: CAISRDRGLGSYNEQFF. The CDR3 DNA sequence: TGTGCCATCAGCCGGGACAGGGGGCTCGGATCCTACAATGAGCAGTTCTTC.

Worth noting for this clone: This CDR3 is also generated by other DNA sequences in the sample. V usage is TRBV5-1 and J usage is TRBJ2-5, with 9 bases lining up with TRBD1. V lost 0 bases and J lost 2; bases outside the gene matches: 2. The germline V gene has CDR1 SGHRS and CDR2 YFSETQ. This CDR3 is built from 15 residues. CDR3 DNA: TGCGCCAGCAGCTTGGTTGGGACAGGGCAAGAGACCCAGTACTTC. It translates to CASSLVGTGQETQYF.

The rearrangement links TRBV5-6 to TRBJ2-1, with 9 bases that match TRBD1. Germline loops: CDR1 SGHDT, CDR2 YYEEEE. V shed 2 bases and J 2 bases; nucleotides not matched to a gene: 2. The CDR3 is made up of 15 amino acids. The CDR3 is CASSLQGATYNEQFF. The CDR3 nucleotides are TGTGCCAGCAGCTTACAGGGGGCTACCTACAATGAGCAGTTCTTC.